This is a list of T cell receptor beta chains from one sample in a study of T cells in tuberculosis. Measured with immunoSEQ multiplex PCR; TCRdb has only the in-frame clones, and not every one. The sample has about 20,000 clones, around 89% seen once; the top ten hold 14% to 15%. The sample taken for sequencing was PBMCs. The receptors derive from a donor aged 10-29 years with latent tuberculosis or without tuberculosis infection. The CDR3 runs from the conserved cysteine through the conserved F or W. D genes are given only for firm matches. Expanded clones are given a class, and other clones once, few, many or no size at all.

TRBJ2-5,TRBV6-5,TRBD2,-,TGTGCCAGCAGTTACGTGGCGGGGGGGAATCAAGAGACCCAGTACTTC,CASSYVAGGNQETQYF
TRBJ1-2,TRBV19,TRBD1,-,TGTGCCAGTAGTATCCAAGGGCCGACAGGGGCGAGGAATGGCTACACCTTC,CASSIQGPTGARNGYTF
TRBJ1-1,TRBV2,TRBD1,-,TGTGCCAGCAGTGGGGGGACAGGGGGAGACACTGAAGCTTTCTTT,CASSGGTGGDTEAFF
TRBJ1-2,TRBV30,-,-,TGTGCCTGGCAAACCGGTTTGAACTATGGCTACACCTTC,CAWQTGLNYGYTF
TRBJ1-2,TRBV28,-,-,TGTGCCAGCAGCCAGATAACGTATGGCTACACCTTC,CASSQITYGYTF
TRBJ1-1,TRBV7-2,TRBD1,-,TGTGCCAGCAGCTCAATCCCACTTAGGACAGGATCGAACACTGAAGCTTTCTTT,CASSSIPLRTGSNTEAFF
TRBJ2-5,TRBV4-1,-,-,TGCGCCAGCAGCCAAGAACAGGGTGTAGAGACCCAGTACTTC,CASSQEQGVETQYF
TRBJ2-5,TRBV7-2,-,-,TGTGCCAGCAGCGAGGGCGGGGAAAAGGGGGAGACCCAGTACTTC,CASSEGGEKGETQYF
TRBJ1-1,TRBV15,TRBD1,-,TGTGCCACCAGCAGAGGAGACAGGGTGAACACTGAAGCTTTCTTT,CATSRGDRVNTEAFF
TRBJ1-2,TRBV2,TRBD1,-,TGTGCCAGCAGCGACCTGGGGACAGCCTATGGCTACACCTTC,CASSDLGTAYGYTF
TRBJ2-2,TRBV5-4,TRBD1,-,TGTGCCAGTAGCAGTGGGACAGGGAAGAGGGGCGGGGAGCTGTTTTTT,CASSSGTGKRGGELFF
TRBJ1-1,TRBV6-5,-,-,TGTGCCAGCAGTTACGAGGGGAACACTGAAGCTTTCTTT,CASSYEGNTEAFF
TRBJ2-1,TRBV1,-,-,TGCACCAGCAGCCCCATATGGCAGTTCCACCTTTTTTACAATGAGCAGTTCTTC,CTSSPIWQFHLFYNEQFF
TRBJ1-2,TRBV12-1,-,few,-,CASSFGVGTTPYYGYTF
TRBJ1-1,TRBV4-1,TRBD1,-,TGCGCCAGCAGCCTTATAACAGGGGACCGAACAGGGCCGAACACTGAAGCTTTCTTT,CASSLITGDRTGPNTEAFF
TRBJ1-2,TRBV6-6,-,-,TGTGCCAGCAGTGGTGGTGGGCAGACCTATGGCTACACCTTC,CASSGGGQTYGYTF
TRBJ1-1,TRBV4-1,TRBD1,-,TGCGCCAGCAGCCGGACAGGGGGGAAGTTGGTGAACACTGAAGCTTTCTTT,CASSRTGGKLVNTEAFF
TRBJ2-7,TRBV27,TRBD2,once,TGTGCCAGCAGTTTTGGACTAGCGGCCGAGCAGTACTTC,CASSFGLAAEQYF
TRBJ2-7,TRBV6-6,TRBD2,-,TGTGCCAGCCAGGCGGGGGGGTTCTACGAGCAGTACTTC,CASQAGGFYEQYF
TRBJ1-3,TRBV2,TRBD1,-,TGTGCCAGCAGTGTCAGGGGGATCCCTGGAAACACCATATATTTT,CASSVRGIPGNTIYF
TRBJ2-7,TRBV20-1,-,-,TGCAGTGCTACGCGAGTTTACGAGCAGTACTTC,CSATRVYEQYF
TRBJ1-6,TRBV5-6,-,-,TGTGCCAGCAGCCTCCCAGGCCACCATAATTCACCCCTCCACTTT,CASSLPGHHNSPLHF
TRBJ2-3,TRBV25-1,TRBD2,-,TGTGCCAGCAGCACCAGAACTAGCGGGGACACAGATACGCAGTATTTT,CASSTRTSGDTDTQYF
TRBJ2-5,TRBV6-5,-,-,TGTGCCAGCAGTTACAAGGGGCTCCAAGAGACCCAGTACTTC,CASSYKGLQETQYF